This T cell receptor (beta chain) was obtained from a study of T cell repertoires in cytomegalovirus infection. MiXCR, applied by TCRdb to the reads, yields one record per CDR3 protein. The sample has more than 150,000 distinct CDR3 sequences; roughly a fifth are singletons. This clonotype has at least ten counts. The CDR3 is 15 amino acids. With 5 bases removed from V and 4 bases from J, the gap between germline ends came to 14 bases. Germline lookup yields CDR1 SGHVS and CDR2 FNYEAQ. The chain is built from TRBV7-6 and TRBJ2-2, with a weak D call TRBD1 (6 bases). Input material: PBMCs. The receptor comes from a human donor in good health (CMV status not recorded). Some clones in this sample may be carry-over from other donors' samples. This CDR3 reads CASSPVQGTTGELFF. As DNA, the CDR3 is TGTGCCAGCAGCCCTGTCCAGGGGACCACCGGGGAGCTGTTTTTT.